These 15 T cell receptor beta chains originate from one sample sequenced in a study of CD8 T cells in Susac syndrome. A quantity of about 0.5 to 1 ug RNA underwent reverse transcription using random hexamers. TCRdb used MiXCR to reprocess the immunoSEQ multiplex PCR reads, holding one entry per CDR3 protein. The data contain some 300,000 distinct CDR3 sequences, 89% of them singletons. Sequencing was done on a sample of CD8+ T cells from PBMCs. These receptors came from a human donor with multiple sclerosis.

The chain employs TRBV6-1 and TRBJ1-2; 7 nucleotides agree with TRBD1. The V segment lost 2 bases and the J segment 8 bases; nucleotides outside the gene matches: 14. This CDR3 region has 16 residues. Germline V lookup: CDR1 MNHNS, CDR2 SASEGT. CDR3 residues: CASSEWTRGQLVGYTF. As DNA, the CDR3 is TGTGCCAGCAGTGAATGGACCAGGGGACAGCTGGTGGGCTACACCTTC.

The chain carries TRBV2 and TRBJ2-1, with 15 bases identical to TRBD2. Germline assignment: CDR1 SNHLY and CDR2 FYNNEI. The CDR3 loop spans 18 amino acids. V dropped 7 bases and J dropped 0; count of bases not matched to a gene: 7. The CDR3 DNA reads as TGTGCCAGCACCCCGGGACTAGCGGGGGGTAGCTCCTACAATGAGCAGTTCTTC. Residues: CASTPGLAGGSSYNEQFF.

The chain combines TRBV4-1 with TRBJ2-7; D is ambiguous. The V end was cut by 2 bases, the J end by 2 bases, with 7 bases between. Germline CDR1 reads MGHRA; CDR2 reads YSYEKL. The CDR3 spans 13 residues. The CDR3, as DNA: TGCGCCAGCAGCCAAACAAATGCCTACGAGCAGTACTTC. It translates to CASSQTNAYEQYF.

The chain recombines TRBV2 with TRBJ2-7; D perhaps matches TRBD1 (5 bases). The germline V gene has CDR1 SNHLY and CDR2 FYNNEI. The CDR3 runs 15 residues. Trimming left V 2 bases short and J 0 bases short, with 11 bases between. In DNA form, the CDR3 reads TGTGCCAGCAGTGAAAGTAACCAGGGCTCCTACGAGCAGTACTTC. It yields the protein CASSESNQGSYEQYF. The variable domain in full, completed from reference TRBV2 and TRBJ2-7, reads EPEVTQTPSHQVTQMGQEVILRCVPISNHLYFYWYRQILGQKVEFLVSFYNNEISEKSEIFDDQFSVERPDGSNFTLKIRSTKLEDSAMYFCASSESNQGSYEQYFGPGTRLTVT.

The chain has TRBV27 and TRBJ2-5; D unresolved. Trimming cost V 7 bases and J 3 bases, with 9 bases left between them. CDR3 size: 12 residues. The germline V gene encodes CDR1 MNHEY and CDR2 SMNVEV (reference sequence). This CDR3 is CASKDGKETQYF. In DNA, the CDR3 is TGTGCCAGCAAGGACGGTAAAGAGACCCAGTACTTC.

CDR3 in amino acids: CASSGAGSTYNEQFF. CDR3 DNA sequence: TGTGCCAGTAGTGGGGCCGGGAGTACCTACAATGAGCAGTTCTTC. V usage is TRBV19 and J usage is TRBJ2-1, with D tentatively TRBD2 (6 bases). With 5 bases removed from V and 2 bases from J, the gap between germline ends came to 13 bases. This CDR3 comprises 15 residues. Looked up from germline, CDR1 is LNHDA and CDR2 is SQIVND (reference sequence).

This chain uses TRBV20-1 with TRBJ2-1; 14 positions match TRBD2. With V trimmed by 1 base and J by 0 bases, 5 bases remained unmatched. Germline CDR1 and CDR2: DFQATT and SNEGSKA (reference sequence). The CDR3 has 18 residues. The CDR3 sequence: CSARGGLAGVSSYNEQFF. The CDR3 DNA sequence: TGCAGTGCTAGAGGGGGACTAGCGGGAGTGAGCTCCTACAATGAGCAGTTCTTC.

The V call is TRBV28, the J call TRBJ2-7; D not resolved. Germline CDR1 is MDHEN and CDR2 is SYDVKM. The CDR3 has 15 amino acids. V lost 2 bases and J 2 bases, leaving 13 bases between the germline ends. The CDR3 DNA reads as TGTGCCAGCAGTTTAGGGCCGGACGGAACCTACGAGCAGTACTTC. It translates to CASSLGPDGTYEQYF. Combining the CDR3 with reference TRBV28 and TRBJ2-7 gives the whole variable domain DVKVTQSSRYLVKRTGEKVFLECVQDMDHENMFWYRQDPGLGLRLIYFSYDVKMKEKGDIPEGYSVSREKKERFSLILESASTNQTSMYLCASSLGPDGTYEQYFGPGTRLTVT.

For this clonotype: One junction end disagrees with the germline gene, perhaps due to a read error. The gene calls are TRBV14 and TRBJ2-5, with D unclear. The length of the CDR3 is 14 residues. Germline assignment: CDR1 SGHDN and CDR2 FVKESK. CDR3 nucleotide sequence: TGTGCCAGCAGCCAAGGGACCTACCAGGAGACCCAGTACTTC. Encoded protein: CASSQGTYQETQYF.

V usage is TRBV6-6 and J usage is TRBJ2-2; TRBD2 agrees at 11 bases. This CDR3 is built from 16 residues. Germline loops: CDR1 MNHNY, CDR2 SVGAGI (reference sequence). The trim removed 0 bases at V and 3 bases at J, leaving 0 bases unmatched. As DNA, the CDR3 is TGTGCCAGCAGTTACTCTAGCGGGGGGGACACCGGGGAGCTGTTTTTT. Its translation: CASSYSSGGDTGELFF.

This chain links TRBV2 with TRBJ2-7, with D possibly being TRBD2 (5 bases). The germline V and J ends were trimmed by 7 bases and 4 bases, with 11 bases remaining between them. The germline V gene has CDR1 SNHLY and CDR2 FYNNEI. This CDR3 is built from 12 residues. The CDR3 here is CASTRLAYEQYF. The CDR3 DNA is TGTGCCAGCACGAGGCTAGCATACGAGCAGTACTTC.

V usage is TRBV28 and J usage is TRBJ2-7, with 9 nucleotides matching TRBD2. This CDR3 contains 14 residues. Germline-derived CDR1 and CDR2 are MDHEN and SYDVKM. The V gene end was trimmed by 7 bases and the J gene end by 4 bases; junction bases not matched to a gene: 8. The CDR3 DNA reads TGTGCCAGCACACTTCAGCGGGAGGAGTACGAGCAGTACTTC. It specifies CASTLQREEYEQYF.

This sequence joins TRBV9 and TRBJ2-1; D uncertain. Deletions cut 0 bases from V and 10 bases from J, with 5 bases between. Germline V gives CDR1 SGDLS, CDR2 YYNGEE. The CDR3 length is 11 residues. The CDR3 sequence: CASSVGIEQFF. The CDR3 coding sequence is TGTGCCAGCAGCGTAGGGATCGAGCAGTTCTTC.

The CDR3 region is CATSDQQLDNEQFF. CDR3 in DNA: TGTGCCACCAGTGATCAACAACTCGACAATGAGCAGTTCTTC. V and J are TRBV24-1 and TRBJ2-1, with D unresolved. The CDR3 has 14 amino acids. CDR1 is KGHDR and CDR2 is SFDVKD in the germline V gene. The V end was cut by 3 bases, the J end by 5 bases, with 10 bases between.

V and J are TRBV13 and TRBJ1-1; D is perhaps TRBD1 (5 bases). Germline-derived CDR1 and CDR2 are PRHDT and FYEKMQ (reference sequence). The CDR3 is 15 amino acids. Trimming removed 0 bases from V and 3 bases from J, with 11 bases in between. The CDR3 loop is CASSLGQGADTEAFF. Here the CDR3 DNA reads TGTGCCAGCAGCTTAGGGCAGGGAGCCGACACTGAAGCTTTCTTT.